The 26 T cell receptor beta chains presented below share a single source sample, sequenced in a study of a mutant IDH1 vaccine in newly diagnosed glioma. The antigens these receptors bind are not known. Described time point: week 5, during vaccination. Each dose of the vaccine consisted of 300 ug of mutant IDH1 20-mer peptide, with topical imiquimod. Sequencing used immunoSEQ multiplex PCR; TCRdb keeps in-frame clones, though not all of them. The data show 70,000 to 100,000 clones, with roughly nine tenths seen just once and more than 0.5% held by the top ten. The source was PBMCs, collected from a glioma patient whose treatment included an IDH1 peptide vaccine. These receptors were obtained from a woman in her fifties or sixties with glioma.

CDR3 protein: CSADNRGKLFF. The CDR3 DNA sequence: TGCAGTGCTGATAACAGGGGAAAACTGTTTTTT. V usage is TRBV20-1 and J usage is TRBJ1-4; 7 nucleotides match TRBD1. Unmatched junction bases numbered 4, after V lost 5 bases and J lost 10 bases. CDR1 and CDR2 from the germline V gene are DFQATT and SNEGSKA (reference sequence). The CDR3 sequence is 11 residues long.

The chain is built from TRBV5-1 and TRBJ1-5; maybe TRBD1 (5 bases). With 3 bases removed from V and 4 bases from J, the gap between germline ends came to 8 bases. Germline CDR1 SGHRS, CDR2 YFSETQ. The CDR3 length is 13 residues. CDR3 residues: CASSSGPNQPQHF. The CDR3 region has the DNA TGCGCCAGCAGCTCGGGACCTAATCAGCCCCAGCATTTT.

V usage is TRBV29-1 and J usage is TRBJ2-5; D possibly corresponds to TRBD1 (5 bases). The CDR3 contains 14 residues. From germline, CDR1 is SQVTM and CDR2 ANQGSEA. The V end was cut by 1 base, the J end by 1 base, with 10 bases between. This chain's CDR3 is CSVEGYRLQETQYF. CDR3 bases: TGCAGCGTTGAAGGTTACAGGCTCCAAGAGACCCAGTACTTC.

The chain uses TRBV7-3 and TRBJ2-1; TRBD2 might be the D (6 bases). CDR1 is SGHTA and CDR2 is FQGTGA in the germline V gene. The CDR3 spans 14 residues. V was pared by 5 bases and J by 6 bases, with 14 bases between. CDR3 sequence reads: CASSTAGIRNEQFF. DNA of the CDR3: TGTGCCAGCAGCACCGCGGGAATCCGCAATGAGCAGTTCTTC.

This sequence joins TRBV9 and TRBJ2-1; the match to TRBD2 covers 9 bases. The V and J ends lost 5 bases and 7 bases, in that order; junction bases with no gene match: 22. The CDR3 sequence is 19 residues long. Germline CDR1 SGDLS, CDR2 YYNGEE. Here the CDR3 DNA reads TGTGCCAGCAGTGAGGGGCTAGCGGGAAAGGAGGGCCCTAGGAATGAGCAGTTCTTC. This codes for CASSEGLAGKEGPRNEQFF.

V usage is TRBV12-2 and J usage is TRBJ1-5; TRBD1, as called in the table, went unchecked against the DNA. TRBV12-2 is tagged as a pseudogene. The CDR3 has 19 residues. The CDR3 DNA reads TGTGCAAGTCGCTTAGTGCCAAGACAGGCCCCCCATAGCAATCAGCCCCAGCATTTT. It codes for CASRLVPRQAPHSNQPQHF.

The chain recombines TRBV5-6 with TRBJ2-2; D is possibly TRBD2 (6 bases). Trimming shortened V by 2 bases and J by 6 bases, and 14 bases separated the two germline ends. The CDR3 runs 15 residues. CDR1 is SGHDT, CDR2 YYEEEE, per germline. The DNA of the CDR3 is TGTGCCAGCAGCTTATCAGGGCGGGACGCCGGGGAGCTGTTTTTT. Translation gives CASSLSGRDAGELFF. The full variable domain, rest sourced from reference TRBV5-6 and TRBJ2-2, is DAGVTQSPTHLIKTRGQQVTLRCSPKSGHDTVSWYQQALGQGPQFIFQYYEEEERQRGNFPDRFSGHQFPNYSSELNVNALLLGDSALYLCASSLSGRDAGELFFGEGSRLTVL.

J is TRBJ2-5 and V is TRBV4-1; 7 bases are shared with TRBD2. CDR1 is MGHRA and CDR2 is YSYEKL in the germline V gene. After removal of 1 base from V and 5 bases from J, the junction contained 4 bases not matched to a gene. This CDR3 region has 14 residues. The CDR3 DNA reads TGCGCCAGCAGCCAAGTCGCGGGAGCGGAGACCCAGTACTTC. As protein: CASSQVAGAETQYF.

The chain couples TRBV7-6 to TRBJ2-5; 9 nucleotides line up with TRBD1. V dropped 6 bases and J dropped 4; count of bases not matched to a gene: 3. The CDR3 covers 13 residues. The germline gives CDR1 SGHVS, CDR2 FNYEAQ. CDR3 protein: CASSQGQGETQYF. CDR3 DNA: TGTGCCAGCAGTCAGGGACAGGGAGAGACCCAGTACTTC.

This clone was seen only once. The chain carries TRBV19 and TRBJ2-7, with a tentative D call TRBD1 (5 bases). Deletions cut 7 bases from V and 7 bases from J, with 26 bases between. The CDR3 runs to 16 residues. The germline V gene encodes CDR1 LNHDA and CDR2 SQIVND (reference sequence). DNA of the CDR3: TGTGCCAGTACCTCATCAACCGGGCGACAGACGGGTGAGCAGTACTTC. Protein sequence: CASTSSTGRQTGEQYF.

The chain joins TRBV27 to TRBJ2-6; no definite D call. V lost 2 bases, J lost 0 bases, and 8 bases lay in between. Germline CDR1 is MNHEY and CDR2 is SMNVEV (reference sequence). The length of the CDR3 is 16 residues. The CDR3 coding sequence is TGTGCCAGCAGTTTAATCGGCAGCTCTGGGGCCAACGTCCTGACTTTC. Translation gives CASSLIGSSGANVLTF.

The chain is built from TRBV12-5 and TRBJ2-5; no definite D call. Germline V CDR1 and CDR2: LGHNT, FRNRAP. V lost 5 bases and J 4 bases, leaving 11 bases between the germline ends. CDR3 length equals 13 residues. DNA for the CDR3: TGTGCTAGTGGTCCCCCAAACACAGAGACCCAGTACTTC. Translating it yields CASGPPNTETQYF.

The V gene is TRBV27, the J gene TRBJ2-7, with a weak D call TRBD1 (6 bases). The length of the CDR3 is 15 residues. Trimming cost V 4 bases and J 3 bases, with 16 bases left between them. Germline loops: CDR1 MNHEY, CDR2 SMNVEV (reference sequence). CDR3 amino acids: CASSSLSGTRYEQYF. CDR3 DNA: TGTGCCAGCAGTTCACTTTCCGGGACACGCTACGAGCAGTACTTC.

The chain combines TRBV4-1 with TRBJ1-1; 8 nucleotides agree with TRBD1. Germline V gene sequence: CDR1 MGHRA, CDR2 YSYEKL. The CDR3 length is 15 residues. After removal of 4 bases from V and 1 base from J, the junction contained 5 bases not matched to a gene. The CDR3 nucleotides are TGCGCCAGCAGCCCCTTGGGGACAGGGAACACTGAAGCTTTCTTT. It translates to CASSPLGTGNTEAFF.

The V gene is TRBV19, the J gene TRBJ2-5; 10 bases fit TRBD2. The J call may not be correct, given that the DNA end is closer to TRBJ2-7. The CDR3 is 14 residues long. Germline-derived CDR1 and CDR2 are LNHDA and SQIVND (reference sequence). The CDR3 region has the DNA TGTGCCAGTAGCCCGGGACTAGCGTTCTACGAGCAGTACTTC. It specifies CASSPGLAFYEQYF.

This clone came up once. J is TRBJ2-1 and V is TRBV7-8; no firm D call. Looked up from germline, CDR1 is SGHVS and CDR2 is FQNEAQ. Between the trimmed V and J ends, which lost 5 bases and 0 bases, there was a span of 20 bases. The CDR3 totals 18 residues. The CDR3 DNA reads as TGTGCCAGCAGCCCCTCCCCTTATGCCAGGAGCTCCTACAATGAGCAGTTCTTC. Translated, it gives CASSPSPYARSSYNEQFF. The variable domain in full, with the rest retrieved from reference TRBV7-8 and TRBJ2-1, is GAGVSQSPRYKVAKRGQDVALRCDPISGHVSLFWYQQALGQGPEFLTYFQNEAQLDKSGLPSDRFFAERPEGSVSTLKIQRTQQEDSAVYLCASSPSPYARSSYNEQFFGPGTRLTVL.

The chain recombines TRBV28 with TRBJ2-7; tentative D call: TRBD1 (5 bases). Per germline, CDR1 MDHEN and CDR2 SYDVKM. This CDR3 contains 15 residues. Trimming removed 1 base at V and 3 bases at J, with 13 bases between. This CDR3 is CASSLLGERSYEQYF. The CDR3 coding sequence is TGTGCCAGCAGTTTATTAGGGGAAAGAAGCTACGAGCAGTACTTC.

The gene calls are TRBV4-1 and TRBJ1-1, with D maybe TRBD1 (5 bases). V lost 4 bases, J lost 6 bases, and 15 bases lay in between. Looked up from germline, CDR1 is MGHRA and CDR2 is YSYEKL. CDR3 length: 14 amino acids. The CDR3 coding sequence is TGCGCCAGCAGCCCCCAAGGCTGGGACGCTGAAGCTTTCTTT. Its protein product is CASSPQGWDAEAFF.

The gene calls are TRBV25-1 and TRBJ2-2; 9 nucleotides match TRBD1. Trimming took 7 bases from V and 4 from J; bases not matched to a gene: 13. CDR3 length: 17 residues. The V gene's germline CDR1 is MGHDK and CDR2 SYGVNS. CDR3 sequence reads: CASTQNPGQGSTGELFF. The CDR3 DNA follows: TGTGCCAGCACCCAAAACCCGGGACAGGGTAGCACCGGGGAGCTGTTTTTT. Full variable domain (rest looked up from reference TRBV25-1 and TRBJ2-2): EADIYQTPRYLVIGTGKKITLECSQTMGHDKMYWYQQDPGMELHLIHYSYGVNSTEKGDLSSESTVSRIRTEHFPLTLESARPSHTSQYLCASTQNPGQGSTGELFFGEGSRLTVL.

The chain's CDR3 is CASSPNGPAALTDTQYF. DNA for the CDR3: TGTGCCAGCTCACCAAACGGCCCCGCGGCACTCACAGATACGCAGTATTTT. The chain employs TRBV18 and TRBJ2-3; D is unresolved. This CDR3 has 17 residues. Germline CDR1 is KGHSH and CDR2 is LQKENI. V was pared by 2 bases and J by 2 bases, with 17 bases between.

DNA of the CDR3: TGCAGTGCTGATACGCAGTATTTT. It yields the protein CSADTQYF. This sequence joins TRBV20-1 and TRBJ2-3; D not certain. Germline V gives CDR1 DFQATT, CDR2 SNEGSKA (reference sequence). The V and J ends lost 5 bases and 6 bases respectively, with 0 bases between them. There are 8 residues in the CDR3.

This clone was observed once. The same CDR3 can be traced to other DNA sequences in this sample. This chain links TRBV2 with TRBJ1-1; possibly TRBD1 for D (5 bases). Trimming took 7 bases from V and 0 from J, leaving 9 bases between them. Per the germline V gene, CDR1 is SNHLY and CDR2 is FYNNEI. This CDR3 contains 13 residues. The CDR3: CASKTDMNTEAFF. The CDR3 nucleotides are TGTGCCAGCAAGACAGACATGAACACTGAAGCTTTCTTT.

This chain connects TRBV28 to TRBJ2-1, with 12 bases lining up with TRBD2. Germline values: CDR1 MDHEN, CDR2 SYDVKM. V shed 6 bases and J 3 bases; nucleotides not matched to a gene: 6. The CDR3 contains 16 residues. The CDR3 DNA reads as TGTGCCAGCAGGAAAACTAGCGGGAGGTACTACAATGAGCAGTTCTTC. It encodes CASRKTSGRYYNEQFF.

This rearrangement joins TRBV6-5 to TRBJ1-2, with D possibly matching TRBD1 (5 bases). The germline V gene has CDR1 MNHEY and CDR2 SVGAGI. The CDR3 runs to 13 residues. Trimming removed 0 bases at V and 6 bases at J, with 8 bases between. CDR3 DNA: TGTGCCAGCAGTTACTCCGGGGACGATGGCTACACCTTC. As protein: CASSYSGDDGYTF.

This sequence joins TRBV27 and TRBJ2-7; 12 bases map to TRBD1. The CDR3 sequence is 16 residues long. CDR1 MNHEY and CDR2 SMNVEV come from the germline V gene (reference sequence). V lost 4 bases to trimming and J lost 5 bases; unmatched junction nucleotides: 9. The CDR3 bases are TGTGCCAGCAGTTGGGGGAGGGACAGGGGGCAGCACGAGCAGTACTTC. The encoded protein is CASSWGRDRGQHEQYF.

This chain connects TRBV7-9 to TRBJ2-7; D perhaps matches TRBD1 (5 bases). Trimming removed 3 bases at V and 3 bases at J, with 9 bases between. Per germline, CDR1 SEHNR and CDR2 FQNEAQ (reference sequence). The CDR3 loop spans 13 amino acids. In nucleotides, the CDR3 is TGTGCCAGCAGCTTGGACATTTTCTACGAGCAGTACTTC. Its translation is CASSLDIFYEQYF.